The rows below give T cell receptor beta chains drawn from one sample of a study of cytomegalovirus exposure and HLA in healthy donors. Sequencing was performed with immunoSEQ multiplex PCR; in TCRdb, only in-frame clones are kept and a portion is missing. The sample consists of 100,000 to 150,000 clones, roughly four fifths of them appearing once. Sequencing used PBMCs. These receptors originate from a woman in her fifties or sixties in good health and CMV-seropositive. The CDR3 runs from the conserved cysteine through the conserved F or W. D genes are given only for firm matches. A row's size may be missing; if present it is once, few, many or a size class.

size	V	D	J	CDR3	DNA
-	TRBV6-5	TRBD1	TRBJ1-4	CASSQGYGSGKLFF	TGTGCCAGCTCACAGGGGTACGGGAGTGGAAAACTGTTTTTT
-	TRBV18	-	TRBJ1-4	CASSPPTRSTLEKLFF	TGTGCCAGCTCACCACCGACTCGGTCAACCCTAGAAAAACTGTTTTTT
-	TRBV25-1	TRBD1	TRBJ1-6	CASSSEDRWNSPLHF	TGTGCCAGCAGTTCGGAGGACAGGTGGAATTCACCCCTCCACTTT
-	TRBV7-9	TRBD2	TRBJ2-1	CASSSAGGSYNEQFF	TGTGCCAGCAGCTCAGCGGGGGGCTCCTACAATGAGCAGTTCTTC
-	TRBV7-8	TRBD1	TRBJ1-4	CASSSTDSGGEKLFF	TGTGCCAGCAGCTCTACAGACTCAGGGGGGGAAAAACTGTTTTTT
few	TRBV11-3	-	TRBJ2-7	CASSPRGTSYEQYF	TGTGCCAGCAGCCCTCGAGGGACTTCCTACGAGCAGTACTTC
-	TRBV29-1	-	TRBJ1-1	CSVGAKEAFF	TGCAGCGTTGGAGCAAAAGAAGCTTTCTTT
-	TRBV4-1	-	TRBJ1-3	CASSQIVSSGNTIYF	TGCGCCAGCAGCCAGATCGTTAGCTCTGGAAACACCATATATTTT
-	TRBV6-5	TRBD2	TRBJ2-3	CASSYLGLAGDTQYF	TGTGCCAGCAGTTACCTGGGACTAGCGGGAGATACGCAGTATTTT
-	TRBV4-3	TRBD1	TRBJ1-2	CASSQGTGGLHGYTF	TGCGCCAGCAGCCAGGGGACAGGGGGTTTACATGGCTACACCTTC
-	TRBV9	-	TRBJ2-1	CASSARTDYSNEQFF	TGTGCCAGCAGCGCCCGGACAGATTATAGTAATGAGCAGTTCTTC
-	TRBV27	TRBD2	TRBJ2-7	CASARERVYEQYF	TGTGCCAGCGCGCGGGAGAGGGTCTACGAGCAGTACTTC
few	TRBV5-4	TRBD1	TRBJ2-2	CASSPKIRTGKTGELFF	TGTGCCAGCAGCCCGAAGATCCGGACAGGGAAGACCGGGGAGCTGTTTTTT
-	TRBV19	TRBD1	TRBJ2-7	CASSTGQGVHEQYF	TGTGCCAGTAGTACGGGACAGGGAGTACACGAGCAGTACTTC
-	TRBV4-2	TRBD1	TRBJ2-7	CASSQRTGGGPPLYEQYF	TGTGCCAGCAGCCAGCGGACAGGTGGTGGACCACCCCTCTACGAGCAGTACTTC
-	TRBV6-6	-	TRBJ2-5	CASSRITQGSETQYF	TGTGCCAGCAGCCGGATAACCCAGGGATCCGAGACCCAGTACTTC
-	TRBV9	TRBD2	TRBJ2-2	CASSVGLAGTNTGELFF	TGTGCCAGCAGCGTCGGACTAGCGGGAACGAACACCGGGGAGCTGTTTTTT
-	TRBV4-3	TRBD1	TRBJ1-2	CASSQDRGREVNYGYTF	TGCGCCAGCAGCCAAGACAGGGGGCGCGAGGTAAACTATGGCTACACCTTC
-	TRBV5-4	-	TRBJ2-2	CASSPGLSTGELFF	TGTGCCAGCAGCCCGGGACTCTCCACCGGGGAGCTGTTTTTT
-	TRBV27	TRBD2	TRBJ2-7	CASSPAGGSSYEQYF	TGTGCCAGCAGCCCAGCAGGCGGGAGCTCCTACGAGCAGTACTTC
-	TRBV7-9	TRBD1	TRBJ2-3	CASSLSTGAPPEDF	TGTGCCAGCAGCTTAAGTACAGGGGCTCCCCCCGAGGATTTT
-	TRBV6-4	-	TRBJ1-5	CASSEGHSQPQHF	TGTGCCAGCAGTGAGGGCCATAGTCAGCCCCAGCATTTT
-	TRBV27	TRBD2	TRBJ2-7	CASSSRGSEQYF	TGTGCCAGCAGTTCGCGGGGGAGCGAGCAGTACTTC
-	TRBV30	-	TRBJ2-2	CAWSVWGRPNTGELFF	TGTGCCTGGAGTGTATGGGGGCGGCCGAACACCGGGGAGCTGTTTTTT
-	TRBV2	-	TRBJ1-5	CASTLEEGRNQPQHF	TGTGCCAGCACCTTGGAGGAGGGGCGGAATCAGCCCCAGCATTTT
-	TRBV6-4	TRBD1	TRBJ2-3	CASSTGQEVDTQYF	TGTGCCAGCAGCACCGGACAGGAAGTAGATACGCAGTATTTT
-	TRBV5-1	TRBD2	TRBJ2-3	CASSEGLAGFTDTQYF	TGCGCCAGCAGCGAGGGACTAGCGGGATTCACAGATACGCAGTATTTT
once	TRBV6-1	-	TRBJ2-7	CASRQSYYEQYF	TGTGCCAGCAGACAGTCCTACTACGAGCAGTACTTC
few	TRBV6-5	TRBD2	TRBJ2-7	CASSGRVSSYEQYF	TGTGCCAGCAGTGGGAGGGTGAGTTCCTACGAGCAGTACTTC
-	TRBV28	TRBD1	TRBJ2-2	CASSFNFGQENTGELFF	TGTGCCAGCAGTTTTAATTTCGGACAGGAGAACACCGGGGAGCTGTTTTTT
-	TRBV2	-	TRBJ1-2	CASSFLEGYTF	TGTGCCAGCAGCTTCCTTGAGGGCTACACCTTC